One sample yielded the 9 T cell receptor beta chains listed below, sequenced in a study of STAT5B mutations in CD4+ large granular lymphocyte leukemia. The table came from immunoSEQ multiplex PCR; TCRdb's copy has only in-frame clones and leaves some out. This repertoire shows approximately 24,000 clones, around 72% found once; its top ten account for 0.55% to 0.65%. The sample taken for sequencing was CD4+ T cells from blood buffy coats. These receptors originate from a human donor in good health.

This clone has just a few counts. The rearrangement links TRBV4-1 to TRBJ1-1; tentatively, D is TRBD1 (6 bases). This CDR3 is built from 15 residues. Trimming stripped 4 bases from V and 0 bases from J, with 12 bases between. Per germline, CDR1 MGHRA and CDR2 YSYEKL. The CDR3 is CASSRFGQMNTEAFF. The CDR3, as DNA: TGCGCCAGCAGCCGATTCGGACAGATGAACACTGAAGCTTTCTTT.

The chain recombines TRBV5-4 with TRBJ2-7; D may be TRBD2 (7 bases). Trimming shortened V by 3 bases and J by 0 bases, and 16 bases separated the two germline ends. Looked up from germline, CDR1 is SGHNT and CDR2 is YYREEE (reference sequence). The CDR3 extends over 16 amino acids. CDR3 amino acids: CASSWGAGASSYEQYF. For the CDR3, the DNA is TGTGCCAGCAGCTGGGGGGCGGGGGCCTCCTCCTACGAGCAGTACTTC.

The chain is built from TRBV27 and TRBJ1-3; TRBD1 aligns across 9 bases. CDR1 is MNHEY and CDR2 is SMNVEV in the germline V gene (reference sequence). This CDR3 is 17 amino acids long. V was pared by 6 bases and J by 3 bases, with 12 bases of the junction left unmatched. CDR3 region: CASSPRTGAQFGNTIYF. The DNA for the CDR3 is TGTGCCAGCAGCCCCAGGACAGGGGCTCAATTTGGAAACACCATATATTTT.

This clone has only one observation. This chain connects TRBV11-2 to TRBJ2-1; 8 positions match TRBD2. Per the germline V gene, CDR1 is SGHAT and CDR2 is FQNNGV. V was clipped by 4 bases and J by 9 bases; unmatched bases: 8. The CDR3 runs 14 residues. CDR3 amino acids: CASSSLAGRGEQFF. The CDR3 nucleotides are TGTGCCAGCAGCTCTCTAGCGGGCCGGGGTGAGCAGTTCTTC. The full variable domain, its missing parts supplied by reference TRBV11-2 and TRBJ2-1, is EAGVAQSPRYKIIEKRQSVAFWCNPISGHATLYWYQQILGQGPKLLIQFQNNGVVDDSQLPKDRFSAERLKGVDSTLKIQPAKLEDSAVYLCASSSLAGRGEQFFGPGTRLTVL.

This clone was observed a handful of times. V is TRBV21-1 and J is TRBJ2-7; the listed D gene, TRBD1, was not tested against the DNA. TRBV21-1 is noted as a pseudogene. This CDR3 has 18 amino acids. This CDR3 is CASSKGPGGGGLYYEQYF. Written as DNA, the CDR3 is TGTGCCAGCAGCAAAGGGCCTGGTGGAGGGGGCCTTTACTACGAGCAGTACTTC.

The sample holds one count of this clone. This chain links TRBV28 with TRBJ2-5; 10 nucleotides agree with TRBD1. J was trimmed by 5 bases and V by 5 bases; bases with no gene match: 8. Germline CDR1 MDHEN, CDR2 SYDVKM. This CDR3 is 15 amino acids long. CDR3 sequence (DNA): TGTGCCAGCAGTCAGGACAGGGGGTTTTCTGAGACCCAGTACTTC. It translates to CASSQDRGFSETQYF.

A note on this clone: This CDR3 is also generated by other DNA sequences in the sample. The chain combines TRBV4-2 with TRBJ2-7; 7 bases map to TRBD1. CDR3 length: 15 amino acids. The junction had 6 bases not matched to a gene; V was cut back by 0 bases and J by 4 bases. Per germline, CDR1 LGHNA and CDR2 YNFKEQ. CDR3 DNA: TGTGCCAGCAGCCAAGACCGACAGGGCCCATACGAGCAGTACTTC. Residues: CASSQDRQGPYEQYF.

This chain connects TRBV11-2 to TRBJ2-7; TRBD1 or TRBD2 may be the D gene (5 bases each). With 3 bases removed from V and 0 bases from J, the gap between germline ends came to 9 bases. The CDR3 totals 14 residues. Germline CDR1 SGHAT, CDR2 FQNNGV. This CDR3 is CASSFGASSYEQYF. The CDR3 bases are TGTGCCAGCAGCTTCGGGGCTAGCTCCTACGAGCAGTACTTC.

V gene TRBV18 combines with J gene TRBJ1-2, with D possibly being TRBD1 (6 bases). This CDR3 region has 13 residues. Germline V lookup: CDR1 KGHSH, CDR2 LQKENI. The V end was cut by 6 bases, the J end by 11 bases, with 19 bases between. CDR3 residues: CASSPPPRDKYTF. The CDR3 DNA sequence: TGTGCCAGCTCGCCCCCTCCCCGGGACAAGTACACCTTC.